This record concerns one TCR beta chain sequence. TCRdb keeps only in-frame clones here, not all; method: immunoSEQ multiplex PCR. The table lists 400,000 to 450,000 clones, around nine tenths of them singletons. This record belongs to a study of control samples from healthy donors and cancer patients. This TCR was sampled from a man aged 35 to 55 with head and neck cancer. Sequenced material: PBMCs.

The CDR3 DNA sequence: TGTGCCTGGAGTTCTCTCTCCTACGAGCAGTACTTC. It translates to CAWSSLSYEQYF. The chain joins TRBV30 to TRBJ2-7; D ambiguous. V lost 2 bases and J 0 bases, leaving 5 bases between the germline ends. Germline values: CDR1 GTSNPN, CDR2 SVGIG (reference sequence). The CDR3 length is 12 residues.